These T cell receptor beta chains were read from a single sample in a study of blood T cell repertoires in COVID-19. The table came from immunoSEQ multiplex PCR; TCRdb's copy has only in-frame clones and leaves some out. The sample lists over 200,000 clones, 85% to 90% seen once, with approximately 9% in the top ten. The sequenced material came from PBMCs or T cells enriched from blood (not recorded which). Receptors were obtained from a man in his forties or fifties who had recovered from COVID-19. The CDR3 runs from the conserved cysteine through the conserved F or W. D genes are given only for firm matches. Size values are once, few and many counts, or a class for expanded clones, and some rows have none.

j_gene	v_gene	abundance	d_gene	CDR3nt	CDR3aa
TRBJ2-2	TRBV5-6	-	-	TGTGCCAGCAGCTTTCAGGCCGGGGAGCTGTTTTTT	CASSFQAGELFF
TRBJ2-1	TRBV13	once	TRBD2	TGTGCCAGCAGCTTCGGACTAGCGGGGGTCCGTCCTCCTGAGCAGTTCTTC	CASSFGLAGVRPPEQFF
TRBJ2-1	TRBV7-3	-	-	TGTGCCAGCAGCTTCGACAAATTCAATGAGCAGTTCTTC	CASSFDKFNEQFF
TRBJ2-3	TRBV28	-	TRBD2	TGTGCCAGCAGTTTCGGGGGGAACACAGATACGCAGTATTTT	CASSFGGNTDTQYF
TRBJ1-3	TRBV3-1/TRBV3-2	-	TRBD1	TGTGCCAGCAGCCGACTAGGGGGCGCAGGCCTCTCTGGAAACACCATATATTTT	CASSRLGGAGLSGNTIYF
TRBJ2-7	TRBV7-9	-	-	TGTGCCAGCAGCTTAGGAGTTGACGAGCAGTACTTC	CASSLGVDEQYF
TRBJ2-3	TRBV7-2	-	TRBD2	TGTGCCAGCAGCTTAGAACTAGCGGACTACACAGATACGCAGTATTTT	CASSLELADYTDTQYF
TRBJ1-6	TRBV18	-	-	TGTGCCAGCTCACTAGACAGCAGCTCCTATAATTCACCCCTCCACTTT	CASSLDSSSYNSPLHF
TRBJ2-7	TRBV11-3	-	TRBD1	TGTGCCAGCAGCACACGGGGGATAGGACAGGGGAACGAGCAGTACTTC	CASSTRGIGQGNEQYF
TRBJ1-1	TRBV7-2	-	-	TGTGCCAGCTCCCCCCTTCTGTGGAACACTGAAGCTTTCTTT	CASSPLLWNTEAFF
TRBJ2-3	TRBV7-2	-	TRBD2	TGTGCCAGCAGCTCTAGCGGGAGTTGGATTGTAGATACGCAGTATTTT	CASSSSGSWIVDTQYF
TRBJ1-2	TRBV6-5	-	-	TGTGCCAGCAGTTACACGGCTAACTATGGCTACACCTTC	CASSYTANYGYTF
TRBJ2-7	TRBV19	-	TRBD2	TGTGCCAGTAGTATATTCCTGGGGGCTAGCGGGATCGAGTACGAGCAGTACTTC	CASSIFLGASGIEYEQYF
TRBJ1-1	TRBV7-2	-	-	TGTGCCAGCAGCCCAGTCAATCAGGGGACTGAAGCTTTCTTT	CASSPVNQGTEAFF
TRBJ1-6	TRBV14	-	-	TGTGCCAGCAGCCCCCGGAGTACGGGTATGTCACCCCTCCACTTT	CASSPRSTGMSPLHF
TRBJ2-1	TRBV10-2	-	TRBD1	TGCGCCAGCGGACAGGGGTTCAGCGGCAATGAGCAGTTCTTC	CASGQGFSGNEQFF
TRBJ2-7	TRBV9	-	-	TGTGCCAGCAGCGTAGACGGAGGCGGGGCCTACGAGCAGTACTTC	CASSVDGGGAYEQYF
TRBJ2-2	TRBV4-1	few	-	TGCGCCAGCAGCCAAGTAACAGGTACCGGGGAGCTGTTTTTT	CASSQVTGTGELFF
TRBJ2-5	TRBV18	-	-	TGTGCCAGCTCACGGATACCGACGGGGGAACAAGAGACCCAGTACTTC	CASSRIPTGEQETQYF
TRBJ2-7	TRBV27	-	-	TGTGCCAGCAGTTTATCTAGAGGGATCGAGCAGTACTTC	CASSLSRGIEQYF
TRBJ1-6	TRBV19	-	-	TGTGCCAGTAGTATTGGGAGAGGGCAACGATATTCACCCCTCCACTTT	CASSIGRGQRYSPLHF
TRBJ1-5	TRBV3-1/TRBV3-2	-	-	TGTGCCAGCAGCCAAGAATGGGGGGGCAATCAGCCCCAGCATTTT	CASSQEWGGNQPQHF
TRBJ2-5	TRBV28	-	-	TGTGCCAGCAGAAAACCTATAGGGAGTCAAGAGACCCAGTACTTC	CASRKPIGSQETQYF
TRBJ1-1	TRBV29-1	-	TRBD1	TGCAGCGTTGAAAGGCAGGGGGCGACTGAAGCTTTCTTT	CSVERQGATEAFF
TRBJ1-2	TRBV19	-	-	TGTGCCAGTAGGGAGGGACCCTATGGCTACACCTTC	CASREGPYGYTF
TRBJ1-4	TRBV19	once	TRBD1	TGTGCCACAACCGAGGGGGCGTCGGGTTACGACGAAAAACTGTTTTTT	CATTEGASGYDEKLFF